The TCR beta chain described here comes from a study of Graves' ophthalmopathy and Graves' hyperthyroidism. At least ten counts were recorded for this clonotype. TCR beta CDR3 regions were amplified from RNA transcripts. Investigators did first-round RT-PCR with HTBI primers, then second-round multiplex PCR. TCRdb analysed the multiplex PCR reads with MiXCR anew, one entry per CDR3 protein. The sample consists of some 390,000 distinct CDR3 sequences, around 19% of them appearing once. Germline CDR1 and CDR2: SQVTM and ANQGSEA. The CDR3 consists of 15 residues. V was clipped by 4 bases and J by 2 bases; unmatched bases: 9.

The V call is TRBV29-1, the J call TRBJ2-7; 9 bases map to TRBD1. The sample comprised peripheral blood. This TCR came from a woman younger than 30 with Graves' ophthalmopathy. As DNA, the CDR3 is TGCAGCGTTGTGTATGGGACAGGGAAACCCTACGAGCAGTACTTC. Residues: CSVVYGTGKPYEQYF.